This T cell receptor beta chain was observed in a study of T cells in Graves' hyperthyroidism and ophthalmopathy. TCR beta CDR3 sequences were amplified from RNA transcripts. First-round RT-PCR targeting the TCR CDR3 was performed with the HTBI primer set. Each CDR3 protein gets one entry after TCRdb re-called the multiplex PCR reads with MiXCR. The table shows around 430,000 distinct CDR3 sequences, with under 15% occurring only once. This clonotype was recorded at least ten times. The V gene's germline CDR1 is LNHNV and CDR2 YYDKDF (reference sequence). Germline trimming cut 0 bases from V and 4 bases from J; bases unmatched to any gene: 3. This CDR3 is built from 15 residues.

This TCR was recovered from a woman under 40 with Graves' hyperthyroidism. Specimen: blood. The V gene is TRBV15, the J gene TRBJ1-5; 7 nucleotides align to TRBD1. In nucleotides, the CDR3 is TGTGCCACCAGCAGAGATCCAGGGGGGAATCAGCCCCAGCATTTT. Translated: CATSRDPGGNQPQHF. Variable domain in full (rest from reference TRBV15 and TRBJ1-5): DAMVIQNPRYQVTQFGKPVTLSCSQTLNHNVMYWYQQKSSQAPKLLFHYYDKDFNNEADTPDNFQSRRPNTSFCFLDIRSPGLGDTAMYLCATSRDPGGNQPQHFGDGTRLSIL.